Here is one TCR beta chain with its context. Its antigen remains unidentified. These data come from a study of beta chain features in type 1 diabetes. Every isolated RNA sample was fully reverse transcribed, so sequencing captured expressed TCRB transcripts. The method was immunoSEQ multiplex PCR; TCRdb's version includes in-frame clones alone and lacks a portion of them. This table holds some 44,000 clones, roughly 45% found once. Germline loops: CDR1 MDHEN, CDR2 SYDVKM. This CDR3 region has 16 residues. V lost 2 bases, J lost 2 bases, and 15 bases lay in between. The study's findings and limits: PCR might favor shorter templates, but any such skew would affect patients and controls equally. Patients with Type 1 diabetes showed moderately but significantly shorter TCRB CDR3s in all four CD4+ subsets.

The clonotype comes from a young woman in good health. The rearrangement uses TRBV28 and TRBJ1-2; D ambiguous. Sequenced sample: stem cell memory CD4+ T cells from blood. The CDR3 nucleotides are TGTGCCAGCAGTTTACCCAGGACGGGAGGAAACTATGGCTACACCTTC. It yields the protein CASSLPRTGGNYGYTF.